One and the same sample provided the 3 T cell receptor beta chains below, sequenced in a study of shared clonotypes between healthy human individuals. Produced via immunoSEQ multiplex PCR; TCRdb's table is partial and in-frame only. This table has 2 million or so clones, 95% appearing once. Sequenced sample: naive CD4+ T cells sorted from blood. Subset of the sample: CD45RA+ positively selected. The source is a man between 18 and 35 years old in good health.

The chain uses TRBV5-8 and TRBJ2-7; TRBD1 matches 12 bases. After removal of 4 bases from V and 6 bases from J, the junction contained 11 bases not matched to a gene. CDR1 and CDR2 from the germline V gene are SGHTS and YDEGEE. The CDR3 is 16 amino acids. The CDR3 loop reads CASSPPGTGGRGEQYF. CDR3 in DNA: TGTGCCAGCAGCCCTCCCGGGACAGGGGGCCGGGGCGAGCAGTACTTC.

The gene calls are TRBV2 and TRBJ1-3; 8 bases agree with TRBD1. The germline V gene encodes CDR1 SNHLY and CDR2 FYNNEI. With V trimmed by 4 bases and J by 3 bases, 2 bases remained unmatched. This CDR3 contains 14 residues. The CDR3 spells CASSVTGVGNTIYF. The DNA for the CDR3 is TGTGCCAGCAGTGTGACAGGGGTTGGAAACACCATATATTTT.

J is TRBJ2-2 and V is TRBV5-1; D may be TRBD1 or TRBD2 (5 bases each). This CDR3 has 16 amino acids. V was pared by 2 bases and J by 0 bases, with 11 bases between. CDR1 is SGHRS and CDR2 is YFSETQ in the germline V gene. The DNA of the CDR3 is TGCGCCAGCAGCTTTCCAGGGCGGGCGAACACCGGGGAGCTGTTTTTT. Its protein product is CASSFPGRANTGELFF.